The source of this TCR beta chain is a study of CD8+ T cells in alopecia areata. Study results and caveats: Resident alphabeta T cells of normal skin are also sequenced in scalp samples. It was lesional scalp, especially alopecia totalis/universalis, that showed higher clonality than normal scalp.

Sorted populations comprised CD4+ and CD8+ T cells obtained from PBMCs. Extracted from the samples, RNA was reverse transcribed into cDNA to serve as the sequencing template. Here immunoSEQ multiplex PCR was the method, and the copy in TCRdb shows in-frame clones only, minus some. The repertoire consists of 90,000 to 120,000 clones, with 55% to 75% occurring once and the leading ten covering roughly 19%. Looked up from germline, CDR1 is MNHEY and CDR2 is SVGAGI. J was trimmed by 4 bases and V by 2 bases; bases with no gene match: 8. The CDR3 extends over 16 amino acids. Turning to this clone: Antigen: not known.

The V call is TRBV6-5, the J call TRBJ2-5, with 9 bases identical to TRBD2. Sequences were obtained from CD8+ T cells sorted from blood. This receptor was obtained from a human donor in good health. CDR3 region: CASSYRLAGTPETQYF. DNA of the CDR3: TGTGCCAGCAGTTACCGGCTAGCGGGGACCCCAGAGACCCAGTACTTC.